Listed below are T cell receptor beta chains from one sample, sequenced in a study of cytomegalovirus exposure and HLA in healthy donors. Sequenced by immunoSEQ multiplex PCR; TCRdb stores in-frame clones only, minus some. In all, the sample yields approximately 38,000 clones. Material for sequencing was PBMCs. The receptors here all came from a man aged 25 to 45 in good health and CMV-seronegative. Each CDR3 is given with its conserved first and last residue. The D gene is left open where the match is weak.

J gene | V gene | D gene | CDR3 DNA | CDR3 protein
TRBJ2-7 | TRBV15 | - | TGTGCCACCAGCAGAGATCTCCAGAGGGAGCAGTACTTC | CATSRDLQREQYF
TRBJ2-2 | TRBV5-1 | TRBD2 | TGCGCCAGCACATTTAGCGGGAGAGGAACCGGGGAGCTGTTTTTT | CASTFSGRGTGELFF
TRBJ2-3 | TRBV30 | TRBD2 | TGTGCCTGGAGTGAGTTGGCGGGCGGGAGTATAAATACGCAGTATTTT | CAWSELAGGSINTQYF
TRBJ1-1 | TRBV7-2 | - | TGTGCCAGCAGCTTACGGCGGGGCACTGAAGCTTTCTTT | CASSLRRGTEAFF
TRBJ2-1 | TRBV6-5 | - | TGTGCCAGCAGTTACCGCGCCAATGAGCAGTTCTTC | CASSYRANEQFF
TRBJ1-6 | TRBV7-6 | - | TGTGCCAGCAGCTTTCTAAATTCACCCCTCCACTTT | CASSFLNSPLHF
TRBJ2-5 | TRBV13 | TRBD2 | TGTGCCAGCAGCCCCGGGGTAGCGGGACAGACCCAGTACTTC | CASSPGVAGQTQYF
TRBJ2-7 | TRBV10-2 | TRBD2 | TGCGCCAGCAGTGACTCGCCGGGACTAGCGGGATACGAGCAGTACTTC | CASSDSPGLAGYEQYF
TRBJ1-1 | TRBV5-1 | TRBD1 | TGCGCCAGCAGCTTGGGGCAGGGGGCTGTGGACACTGAAGCTTTCTTT | CASSLGQGAVDTEAFF
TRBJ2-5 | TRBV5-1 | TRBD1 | TGCGCCAGCAGCAGGACAGGGATCCAAGAGACCCAGTACTTC | CASSRTGIQETQYF
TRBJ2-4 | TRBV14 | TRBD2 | TGTGCCAGCAGCCCGGGACTAGCGGGAGTGGGACTTAACATTCAGTACTTC | CASSPGLAGVGLNIQYF
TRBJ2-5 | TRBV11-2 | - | TGTGCCAGCAGCCTAATCCGGGTCCCAAGCGGAGAGACCCAGTACTTC | CASSLIRVPSGETQYF
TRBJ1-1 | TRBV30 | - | TGTGCCTGGAGTGGAGATATGAACACTGAAGCTTTCTTT | CAWSGDMNTEAFF
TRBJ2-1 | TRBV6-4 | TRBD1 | TGTGCCAGCAGTGCGGCGACAGGGGACGACAATGAGCAGTTCTTC | CASSAATGDDNEQFF
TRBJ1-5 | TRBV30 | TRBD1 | TGTGCCTGGAGTGCCTTGGGACAGGGGATTAATCAGCCCCAGCATTTT | CAWSALGQGINQPQHF